A single sample is the source of the 25 T cell receptor beta chains below, sequenced in a study of OX40 agonist ivuxolimab in advanced cancers. The protocol was immunoSEQ multiplex PCR, while the TCRdb copy is restricted to in-frame clones and leaves out a portion. This table holds fewer than 70,000 clones, 87% found once. The sample in question was CD4+ or CD8+ T cells sorted from blood, obtained in a trial of the OX40 agonist ivuxolimab. The receptors shown here come from an adult with an advanced solid tumor such as melanoma, head and neck, liver or kidney cancer.

The chain is built from TRBV5-6 and TRBJ1-2, with 11 bases matching TRBD1. Trimming took 4 bases from V and 8 from J; bases not matched to a gene: 7. This CDR3 spans 14 amino acids. Germline CDR1 is SGHDT and CDR2 is YYEEEE. CDR3 bases: TGTGCCAGCAGCCCCGGGACAGGGGGTCGGGGCTACACCTTC. This codes for CASSPGTGGRGYTF.

The CDR3 loop reads CASRLLNQPQHF. CDR3 nucleotides: TGTGCCAGCAGATTGCTTAATCAGCCCCAGCATTTT. V and J are TRBV28 and TRBJ1-5; D not resolved. This CDR3 spans 12 amino acids. The V and J ends lost 6 bases and 4 bases respectively, with 7 bases between them. The germline V gene encodes CDR1 MDHEN and CDR2 SYDVKM.

V is TRBV28 and J is TRBJ2-5; 13 bases match TRBD2. The closer fit of TRBJ2-7 to the DNA end suggests the J call may be wrong. This CDR3 spans 15 amino acids. Germline loops: CDR1 MDHEN, CDR2 SYDVKM. The CDR3 nucleotides read TGTGCCAGCAGACTTACTAGCGGGAGGGCATACGAGCAGTACTTC. Amino acids: CASRLTSGRAYEQYF.

The chain has TRBV2 and TRBJ1-5; the D is unclear. V lost 4 bases and J 4 bases, leaving 11 bases between the germline ends. From germline, CDR1 is SNHLY and CDR2 FYNNEI. This CDR3 has 14 amino acids. In DNA, the CDR3 is TGTGCCAGCAGTGCGCAAAGTTATAATCAGCCCCAGCATTTT. This encodes CASSAQSYNQPQHF.

The chain recombines TRBV9 with TRBJ1-1; D is unresolved. This CDR3 spans 14 amino acids. Per the germline V gene, CDR1 is SGDLS and CDR2 is YYNGEE. V lost 0 bases, J lost 1 base, and 7 bases lay in between. As DNA, the CDR3 is TGTGCCAGCAGCGTAGCCCCAGAGAACACTGAAGCTTTCTTT. Protein sequence: CASSVAPENTEAFF.

The genes are TRBV11-3 and TRBJ2-2; TRBD1 aligns across 8 bases. The CDR3 sequence is 15 residues long. Looked up from germline, CDR1 is SGHNT and CDR2 is YENEEA. V was clipped by 3 bases and J by 6 bases; unmatched bases: 6. In nucleotides, the CDR3 is TGTGCCAGCAGCTTGCGACAGGGGTGGGCCGGGGAGCTGTTTTTT. Protein: CASSLRQGWAGELFF.

The CDR3 is CASSLGVADTGELFF. CDR3 bases: TGTGCCAGCAGCTTGGGGGTGGCGGACACCGGGGAGCTGTTTTTT. The V and J genes are TRBV7-9 and TRBJ2-2; D is possibly TRBD1 or TRBD2 (5 bases each). V was cut by 3 bases and J by 3 bases, with 11 bases left in between. CDR3 length: 15 amino acids. The germline gives CDR1 SEHNR, CDR2 FQNEAQ (reference sequence).

The chain has TRBV25-1 and TRBJ2-5; D may be TRBD1 (5 bases). CDR1 and CDR2 (germline): MGHDK, SYGVNS. This CDR3 has 12 amino acids. The ends were cut back, 5 bases at V and 5 bases at J, with 9 bases in the middle. CDR3 sequence (DNA): TGTGCCAGCAGTAAACAGGCGGAGACCCAGTACTTC. Protein product: CASSKQAETQYF. Full variable domain (outside the CDR3, taken from reference TRBV25-1 and TRBJ2-5): EADIYQTPRYLVIGTGKKITLECSQTMGHDKMYWYQQDPGMELHLIHYSYGVNSTEKGDLSSESTVSRIRTEHFPLTLESARPSHTSQYLCASSKQAETQYFGPGTRLLVL.

This clone was observed once. V and J are TRBV5-1 and TRBJ2-3, with 9 bases aligning to TRBD1. There are 16 residues in the CDR3. The J segment lost 2 bases and the V segment lost 4 bases, leaving 8 bases of the junction unmatched. Germline V gene lookup returns CDR1 SGHRS and CDR2 YFSETQ. CDR3 nucleotide sequence: TGCGCCAGCAGCCTCCCCGGGACAGGGTCCACAGATACGCAGTATTTT. This encodes CASSLPGTGSTDTQYF.

J is TRBJ2-5 and V is TRBV9; 8 bases match TRBD1. This CDR3 has 15 amino acids. Germline-derived CDR1 and CDR2 are SGDLS and YYNGEE. The trim removed 4 bases at V and 5 bases at J, leaving 10 bases unmatched. The CDR3 DNA follows: TGTGCCAGCAGCTGGCGGGGCAGGGGGCCCGAGACCCAGTACTTC. Encoded protein: CASSWRGRGPETQYF.

CDR3 in amino acids: CASSPGTGDLYEQFF. DNA for the CDR3: TGCGCCAGCAGCCCAGGGACAGGGGATTTATATGAGCAGTTCTTC. The chain has TRBV4-3 and TRBJ2-1, with TRBD1 matching 10 bases. The CDR3 spans 15 residues. Germline lookup yields CDR1 LGHNA and CDR2 YSLEER. Trimming removed 4 bases from V and 8 bases from J; junction bases left unmatched: 8.

This clone was counted a single time. This chain uses TRBV25-1 with TRBJ2-5, with 9 bases aligning to TRBD1. The germline gives CDR1 MGHDK, CDR2 SYGVNS. J was trimmed by 3 bases and V by 3 bases; bases with no gene match: 2. This CDR3 comprises 14 residues. Here the CDR3 DNA reads TGTGCCAGCAGTGATGGGACAGGGAAAGAGACCCAGTACTTC. It yields the protein CASSDGTGKETQYF.

This clone was observed a single time. This sequence joins TRBV5-4 and TRBJ2-5; D is uncertain. The CDR3 spans 13 residues. With 5 bases removed from V and 1 base from J, the gap between germline ends came to 9 bases. Germline V gene data show CDR1 as SGHNT and CDR2 as YYREEE (reference sequence). The DNA of the CDR3 is TGTGCCAGCAGGCCAGGCGGCCAAGAGACCCAGTACTTC. Translating it yields CASRPGGQETQYF.

V and J are TRBV11-2 and TRBJ2-1, with 11 positions matching TRBD1. With V trimmed by 5 bases and J by 7 bases, 7 bases remained unmatched. Germline V lookup: CDR1 SGHAT, CDR2 FQNNGV. The length of the CDR3 is 15 residues. The CDR3, as DNA: TGTGCCAGCAGCCAAGGACAGGGGGCTCATAATGAGCAGTTCTTC. It is translated as CASSQGQGAHNEQFF.

The gene calls are TRBV5-5 and TRBJ1-3, with D unresolved. Germline CDR1 is SGHKS and CDR2 is YYEKEE (reference sequence). Trimming removed 4 bases at V and 2 bases at J, with 10 bases between. The CDR3 runs to 14 residues. In DNA form, the CDR3 reads TGTGCCAGCAGCGATTACAGAGCTGGAAACACCATATATTTT. Translating gives CASSDYRAGNTIYF.

This clone was picked up one time. The chain uses TRBV19 and TRBJ1-5, with 7 bases lining up with TRBD1. From germline, CDR1 is LNHDA and CDR2 SQIVND (reference sequence). The CDR3 is made up of 15 amino acids. The J segment lost 4 bases and the V segment lost 6 bases, leaving 9 bases of the junction unmatched. CDR3 sequence: CASSRTGTVNQPQHF. DNA for the CDR3: TGTGCCAGTAGCAGAACAGGGACAGTAAATCAGCCCCAGCATTTT.

The rearrangement uses TRBV5-4 and TRBJ1-6; D uncertain. V shed 0 bases and J shed 3 bases, with 10 bases lying between them. CDR1 is SGHNT, CDR2 YYREEE, per germline (reference sequence). The CDR3 has 16 residues. DNA for the CDR3: TGTGCCAGCAGCTTGGGGGTACAGTTCTATAATTCACCCCTCCACTTT. Protein sequence: CASSLGVQFYNSPLHF.

CDR3 protein: CASSLVGDQPQHF. The DNA of the CDR3 is TGTGCCAGCAGCTTAGTAGGGGATCAGCCCCAGCATTTT. This chain links TRBV7-9 with TRBJ1-5; D might be TRBD1 (5 bases). From germline, CDR1 is SEHNR and CDR2 FQNEAQ (reference sequence). The V end was cut by 1 base, the J end by 5 bases, with 6 bases between. The CDR3 has 13 amino acids. The entire variable domain, with the rest obtained from reference TRBV7-9 and TRBJ1-5, is as follows: DTGVSQNPRHKITKRGQNVTFRCDPISEHNRLYWYRQTLGQGPEFLTYFQNEAQLEKSRLLSDRFSAERPKGSFSTLEIQRTEQGDSAMYLCASSLVGDQPQHFGDGTRLSIL.

This chain connects TRBV11-2 to TRBJ1-2; a weak D match, TRBD1 (6 bases). The germline V and J ends were trimmed by 1 base and 5 bases, with 14 bases remaining between them. This CDR3 is 15 amino acids long. Germline V gives CDR1 SGHAT, CDR2 FQNNGV. The CDR3 is CASSLATGLAYGYTF. In nucleotides, the CDR3 is TGTGCCAGCAGCTTAGCCACAGGGCTCGCGTATGGCTACACCTTC.

This chain joins TRBV19 and TRBJ2-7, with D tentatively TRBD2 (7 bases). The CDR3 covers 16 residues. V was pared by 1 base and J by 2 bases, with 15 bases between. The germline V gene encodes CDR1 LNHDA and CDR2 SQIVND (reference sequence). The CDR3 DNA sequence: TGTGCCAGTAGTATAGCGGCGGTGGGGGGGCCCTACGAGCAGTACTTC. Amino acids: CASSIAAVGGPYEQYF.

The rearrangement joins TRBV18 to TRBJ2-2, with a tentative D call TRBD1 (5 bases). Per germline, CDR1 KGHSH and CDR2 LQKENI. This CDR3 region has 14 residues. Deletions cut 1 base from V and 7 bases from J, with 10 bases between. The CDR3 DNA follows: TGTGCCAGCTCACCACTTCAGGGAAGCGGGGAGCTGTTTTTT. Its protein product is CASSPLQGSGELFF.

The V call is TRBV5-1, the J call TRBJ1-1; 9 positions match TRBD1. This CDR3 is 16 amino acids long. Germline V gene sequence: CDR1 SGHRS, CDR2 YFSETQ. Unmatched junction bases numbered 7, after V lost 4 bases and J lost 0 bases. CDR3 bases: TGCGCCAGCAGCGGGTCGGACAGGGGCATGAACACTGAAGCTTTCTTT. It codes for CASSGSDRGMNTEAFF. Supplemented by reference TRBV5-1 and TRBJ1-1, the full variable domain reads KAGVTQTPRYLIKTRGQQVTLSCSPISGHRSVSWYQQTPGQGLQFLFEYFSETQRNKGNFPGRFSGRQFSNSRSEMNVSTLELGDSALYLCASSGSDRGMNTEAFFGQGTRLTVV.

V is TRBV19 and J is TRBJ1-2; a weak D match, TRBD1 (5 bases). CDR1 LNHDA and CDR2 SQIVND come from the germline V gene (reference sequence). Between the trimmed V and J ends, which lost 6 bases and 6 bases, there was a span of 14 bases. The CDR3 runs to 13 residues. Here the CDR3 DNA reads TGTGCCAGTAGAAAACAGGCGTTGGATGGCTACACCTTC. This codes for CASRKQALDGYTF.

V is TRBV28 and J is TRBJ2-1; 11 bases align to TRBD2. The germline V gene has CDR1 MDHEN and CDR2 SYDVKM. The CDR3 extends over 18 amino acids. V was clipped by 4 bases and J by 10 bases; unmatched bases: 18. The CDR3 DNA follows: TGTGCCAGCAGTTCCCCAAGTTTATCCGGACTAGCGGGTAGGGAGCAGTTCTTC. Protein sequence: CASSSPSLSGLAGREQFF.

The chain is built from TRBV28 and TRBJ1-2; D call uncertain. Germline CDR1 reads MDHEN; CDR2 reads SYDVKM. This CDR3 contains 20 residues. V dropped 4 bases and J dropped 0 bases, with 27 bases sitting between them. The CDR3 loop is CASSSPAGIGIRGANYGYTF. In DNA, the CDR3 is TGTGCCAGCAGTTCCCCGGCGGGCATCGGGATCCGGGGAGCTAACTATGGCTACACCTTC.